This T cell receptor beta chain was documented in a study of control samples from healthy donors and cancer patients. TCRdb keeps only in-frame clones here, not all; method: immunoSEQ multiplex PCR. The sample has fewer than 200,000 clones; 96% are singletons. This CDR3 is 15 amino acids long. Trimming cost V 3 bases and J 3 bases, with 12 bases left between them. From germline, CDR1 is DFQATT and CDR2 SNEGSKA (reference sequence). V and J are TRBV20-1 and TRBJ1-6, with D possibly being TRBD1 (6 bases). Source material: blood. The source of this sequence is a woman aged 25 to 45 in good health. The CDR3 spells CSASRTGNYNSPLHF. The CDR3, as DNA: TGCAGTGCTAGTCGAACAGGGAACTATAATTCACCCCTCCACTTT.